This is a list of T cell receptor beta chains from one sample in a study of OX40 agonist ivuxolimab in advanced cancers. Libraries were prepared by immunoSEQ multiplex PCR; TCRdb keeps only in-frame clonotypes and omits some of them. The sample lists about 76,000 clones; about 89% were seen once. The sample consisted of CD4+ or CD8+ T cells sorted from blood, taken in a trial of the OX40 agonist ivuxolimab. All receptors come from an adult with an advanced solid tumor such as melanoma, head and neck, liver or kidney cancer. The CDR3 runs from the conserved cysteine through the conserved F or W. For some rows the clone size is stated as once, few or many, or as a class when expanded; others skip it.

TRBV6-4 many CASSDSTSGSNEQFF
TRBV7-2 . CASSLDGGRMETQYF
TRBV18 many CASSATENTEAFF
TRBV5-6 once CASSPAGGVNEKLFF
TRBV7-9 . CASSLVGLNTEAFF
TRBV5-1 . CASSTNHPSYEQYF
TRBV5-1 . CASSAVGAGARDTQYF
TRBV18 . CASSPQTIVEQFF
TRBV9 . CASSVAGGGGYNEQFF
TRBV28 . CASSFATSGSFNEQFF
TRBV28 . CASSFNLNQPQHF
TRBV9 . CASSGGASGPSYTQYF
TRBV7-9 once CASSVRQGSSYEQYF
TRBV7-9 . CASSQGTSGRVDTQYF
TRBV6-5 . CATERELNTGELFF
TRBV6-4 few CASSDSDSSGANVLTF
TRBV29-1 . CSAAGGQASNTEAFF
TRBV6-5 few CASSTSRDRSEQYF
TRBV4-1 . CASSPRRERWPVGYGYTF
TRBV5-5 . CASSPTAQGDQPQHF